The 27 T cell receptor beta chains in this list originate from one sample, sequenced in a study of cytomegalovirus exposure and HLA in healthy donors. In the PCR, 60 Vbeta and 13 Jbeta primers were used. The protocol was immunoSEQ multiplex PCR, while the TCRdb copy is restricted to in-frame clones and leaves out a portion. The profile shows 100,000 to 150,000 clones, 75% to 90% of them singletons. Sequencing used PBMCs. The receptors here all came from a man aged 18 to 29 in good health and CMV-seropositive.

The V call is TRBV14, the J call TRBJ2-7, with 12 bases matching TRBD2. From germline, CDR1 is SGHDN and CDR2 FVKESK. Trimming cost V 4 bases and J 4 bases; bases outside gene matches: 2. This CDR3 contains 14 residues. DNA of the CDR3: TGTGCCAGCAGCCGTGGACTAGCGGGGTACGAGCAGTACTTC. It specifies CASSRGLAGYEQYF.

The chain employs TRBV10-3 and TRBJ1-1; TRBD1 agrees at 8 bases. The CDR3 contains 14 residues. J gave up 2 bases and V 6 bases, and 5 bases lay outside the gene matches. Germline V lookup: CDR1 ENHRY, CDR2 SYGVKD. The DNA of the CDR3 is TGTGCCATCAGCATGACAGGGGTAAACACTGAAGCTTTCTTT. It specifies CAISMTGVNTEAFF.

This sequence joins TRBV30 and TRBJ2-7; D might be TRBD1 (6 bases). The CDR3 covers 14 residues. V was shortened by 2 bases and J by 0 bases, with 11 bases between the two germline ends. The V gene's germline CDR1 is GTSNPN and CDR2 SVGIG (reference sequence). The CDR3 spells CAWSSGEPSYEQYF. CDR3 nucleotides: TGTGCCTGGAGTTCAGGGGAGCCCTCCTACGAGCAGTACTTC. The full variable domain, rest sourced from reference TRBV30 and TRBJ2-7, is SQTIHQWPATLVQPVGSPLSLECTVEGTSNPNLYWYRQAAGRGLQLLFYSVGIGQISSEVPQNLSASRPQDRQFILSSKKLLLSDSGFYLCAWSSGEPSYEQYFGPGTRLTVT.

Only a few counts were recorded for this clone. The chain recombines TRBV30 with TRBJ1-1; TRBD1 is a possible D gene (5 bases). Germline V gene data show CDR1 as GTSNPN and CDR2 as SVGIG (reference sequence). There are 13 residues in the CDR3. Trimming took off 2 bases at V and 1 base at J, with 8 bases between the two ends. The CDR3 reads CAWSRQGNTEAFF. The CDR3 DNA follows: TGTGCCTGGAGTAGGCAGGGGAACACTGAAGCTTTCTTT.

The V and J genes are TRBV9 and TRBJ2-3, with 11 bases aligning to TRBD2. The CDR3 length is 17 residues. Trimming removed 3 bases from V and 2 bases from J; junction bases left unmatched: 8. Germline-derived CDR1 and CDR2 are SGDLS and YYNGEE. CDR3: CASSASPSGGNTDTQYF. CDR3 sequence (DNA): TGTGCCAGCAGCGCCTCTCCTAGCGGGGGGAACACAGATACGCAGTATTTT.

This chain connects TRBV7-9 to TRBJ2-1, with a possible D match to TRBD2 (6 bases). Germline loops: CDR1 SEHNR, CDR2 FQNEAQ (reference sequence). There are 13 residues in the CDR3. Deletions cut 5 bases from V and 9 bases from J, with 14 bases between. CDR3: CASSPDYVGEQFF. CDR3 coding DNA: TGTGCCAGCAGCCCGGACTACGTCGGTGAGCAGTTCTTC. The whole variable domain, filled in from reference TRBV7-9 and TRBJ2-1, reads DTGVSQNPRHKITKRGQNVTFRCDPISEHNRLYWYRQTLGQGPEFLTYFQNEAQLEKSRLLSDRFSAERPKGSFSTLEIQRTEQGDSAMYLCASSPDYVGEQFFGPGTRLTVL.

This chain connects TRBV6-6 to TRBJ1-1, with a weak D call TRBD1 (5 bases). Germline-derived CDR1 and CDR2 are MNHNY and SVGAGI (reference sequence). Trimming removed 6 bases at V and 0 bases at J, with 11 bases between. This CDR3 comprises 14 residues. The CDR3 is CASSRGGLNTEAFF. The CDR3 bases are TGTGCCAGCAGCCGGGGGGGATTGAACACTGAAGCTTTCTTT.

In its sample, this clone was seen once. The chain combines TRBV28 with TRBJ1-2; 8 bases are shared with TRBD1. The CDR3 is made up of 14 amino acids. Germline CDR1 and CDR2: MDHEN and SYDVKM. The V and J ends lost 5 bases and 7 bases, in that order; junction bases with no gene match: 9. The CDR3 sequence: CASSINRGLGGYTF. In DNA form, the CDR3 reads TGTGCCAGCAGTATCAACAGGGGGTTGGGTGGCTACACCTTC.

The chain joins TRBV30 to TRBJ2-3; D unresolved. Between the trimmed V and J ends, which lost 3 bases and 2 bases, there was a span of 6 bases. Germline CDR1 is GTSNPN and CDR2 is SVGIG (reference sequence). CDR3 size: 12 residues. In DNA, the CDR3 is TGTGCCTGGAGCACTGTCACAGATACGCAGTATTTT. Its protein product is CAWSTVTDTQYF.

CDR3 DNA: TGCGCCAGCAGTGATGGTAGCGGGGGGACCTACGAGCAGTACTTC. This gives the protein CASSDGSGGTYEQYF. The genes are TRBV10-2 and TRBJ2-7; TRBD2 aligns across 10 bases. Germline V lookup: CDR1 WSHSY, CDR2 SAAADI. V shed 3 bases and J 2 bases; nucleotides not matched to a gene: 4. The CDR3 contains 15 residues.

This clone turned up a few times. This same CDR3 is encoded by further DNA sequences in the sample. The V gene is TRBV7-3, the J gene TRBJ1-1, with D possibly being TRBD1 (5 bases). CDR3 length: 14 residues. Trimming left V 0 bases short and J 0 bases short, with 5 bases between. Germline V gene lookup returns CDR1 SGHTA and CDR2 FQGTGA. For the CDR3, the DNA is TGTGCCAGCAGCTTAACAGGGGTGAACACTGAAGCTTTCTTT. The encoded protein is CASSLTGVNTEAFF.

This clone has just a few counts. In nucleotides, the CDR3 is TGTGCCAGCAGCAAAGCGCTGACACCCGAAAAACTGTTTTTT. Translated: CASSKALTPEKLFF. J is TRBJ1-4 and V is TRBV21-1; the listed D gene, TRBD1, was not tested against the DNA. TRBV21-1 is deemed a pseudogene. The CDR3 covers 14 residues.

The V and J genes are TRBV10-2 and TRBJ1-4; D perhaps matches TRBD1 (5 bases). The CDR3 spans 13 residues. With 4 bases removed from V and 8 bases from J, the gap between germline ends came to 11 bases. Per germline, CDR1 WSHSY and CDR2 SAAADI. CDR3 residues: CASSVFQGEKLFF. Written as DNA, the CDR3 is TGCGCCAGCAGTGTTTTTCAGGGCGAAAAACTGTTTTTT.

This rearrangement joins TRBV5-4 to TRBJ2-7, with 8 bases aligning to TRBD2. Germline CDR1 is SGHNT and CDR2 is YYREEE (reference sequence). V was pared by 4 bases and J by 1 base, with 7 bases of the junction left unmatched. This CDR3 comprises 15 residues. This chain's CDR3 is CASSLAAGGSYEQYF. CDR3 nucleotides: TGTGCCAGCAGCCTGGCCGCGGGGGGTTCCTACGAGCAGTACTTC.

The chain couples TRBV6-6 to TRBJ1-6; 9 bases are a match to TRBD1. Per the germline V gene, CDR1 is MNHNY and CDR2 is SVGAGI (reference sequence). V was clipped by 11 bases and J by 9 bases; unmatched bases: 11. The CDR3 is 14 amino acids. In DNA form, the CDR3 reads TGTGCCGTCGAAAACAGGGGGCTAGGTTCACCCCTCCACTTT. This encodes CAVENRGLGSPLHF.

This chain joins TRBV6-1 and TRBJ2-7; D call uncertain. From germline, CDR1 is MNHNS and CDR2 SASEGT. CDR3 length equals 14 residues. The V gene lost 4 bases and the J gene lost 3 bases, with 13 bases spanning the gap. The CDR3 DNA reads as TGTGCCAGCAGTGGAAGTATTACATACTACGAGCAGTACTTC. Its translation is CASSGSITYYEQYF.

The V gene is TRBV19, the J gene TRBJ2-2; D may be TRBD1 (6 bases). The germline V gene has CDR1 LNHDA and CDR2 SQIVND (reference sequence). The CDR3 has 13 residues. V lost 2 bases to trimming and J lost 6 bases, with 7 bases between them. The CDR3 here is CASSIKGAGELFF. The CDR3 DNA reads TGTGCCAGTAGTATAAAGGGGGCCGGGGAGCTGTTTTTT. The full variable domain, in which reference TRBV19 and TRBJ2-2 provide the parts outside the CDR3, is DGGITQSPKYLFRKEGQNVTLSCEQNLNHDAMYWYRQDPGQGLRLIYYSQIVNDFQKGDIAEGYSVSREKKESFPLTVTSAQKNPTAFYLCASSIKGAGELFFGEGSRLTVL.

The V call is TRBV30, the J call TRBJ1-4, with D possibly TRBD1 on 5 matching bases. Germline CDR1 GTSNPN, CDR2 SVGIG (reference sequence). The CDR3 is 12 residues long. CDR3 region: CGAGRSNEKLFF. CDR3 DNA sequence: TGTGGAGCGGGACGGAGTAATGAAAAACTGTTTTTT.

The V and J genes are TRBV10-3 and TRBJ2-7; 9 positions match TRBD1. The CDR3 is 18 amino acids. With 4 bases clipped from V and 4 bases from J, the junction kept 17 bases outside the gene matches. Germline-derived CDR1 and CDR2 are ENHRY and SYGVKD. The CDR3 DNA reads TGTGCCATCAGTGCGTCGACAGGGGGTGGTTATGGTAAATACGAGCAGTACTTC. Protein: CAISASTGGGYGKYEQYF.

The genes are TRBV30 and TRBJ1-2; D is unresolved. Trimming stripped 7 bases from V and 7 bases from J, with 19 bases between. Per the germline V gene, CDR1 is GTSNPN and CDR2 is SVGIG (reference sequence). The CDR3 loop spans 13 amino acids. The CDR3 DNA reads as TGTGCCTATTCCTCCCAGGTTAATGGTGGCTACACCTTC. Encoded protein: CAYSSQVNGGYTF.

This chain links TRBV5-4 with TRBJ2-7, with TRBD1 matching 9 bases. Germline V gene sequence: CDR1 SGHNT, CDR2 YYREEE (reference sequence). With V trimmed by 1 base and J by 2 bases, 4 bases remained unmatched. CDR3 length: 15 amino acids. DNA of the CDR3: TGTGCCAGCAGCTTGTGGACAGGGGCCACCTACGAGCAGTACTTC. Translation: CASSLWTGATYEQYF.

The rearrangement links TRBV19 to TRBJ2-2; 13 positions agree with TRBD2. CDR3 length equals 17 residues. Per germline, CDR1 LNHDA and CDR2 SQIVND (reference sequence). The V segment lost 3 bases and the J segment 5 bases; nucleotides outside the gene matches: 6. CDR3 nucleotide sequence: TGTGCCAGTAGTATCACTAGCGGGGGGGCACGGACCGGGGAGCTGTTTTTT. This gives the protein CASSITSGGARTGELFF.

This chain joins TRBV30 and TRBJ1-2, with 9 nucleotides matching TRBD1. Losses at the gene ends were 3 bases for V and 7 bases for J; bases not matched to a gene: 6. CDR3 size: 13 residues. CDR1 GTSNPN and CDR2 SVGIG come from the germline V gene (reference sequence). Here the CDR3 DNA reads TGTGCCTGGAGGTCACAGGGGGCCGTTGGCTACACCTTC. This sequence encodes CAWRSQGAVGYTF. The entire variable domain, with the rest obtained from reference TRBV30 and TRBJ1-2, is as follows: SQTIHQWPATLVQPVGSPLSLECTVEGTSNPNLYWYRQAAGRGLQLLFYSVGIGQISSEVPQNLSASRPQDRQFILSSKKLLLSDSGFYLCAWRSQGAVGYTFGSGTRLTVV.

The V and J genes are TRBV10-3 and TRBJ2-5; D may be TRBD1 (5 bases). The J call may be incorrect, as the DNA end agrees better with TRBJ2-7. This CDR3 spans 14 amino acids. The germline V gene encodes CDR1 ENHRY and CDR2 SYGVKD. The CDR3 region has the DNA TGTGCCATCAGTGTGGCGCAGGGATACAACGAGCAGTACTTC. It translates to CAISVAQGYNEQYF.

Remarks on this clone: The junction shows a germline mismatch at one end, possibly a read error. The rearrangement links TRBV9 to TRBJ1-1, with D perhaps TRBD1 (6 bases). Per the germline V gene, CDR1 is SGDLS and CDR2 is YYNGEE. This CDR3 has 15 residues. The CDR3, as DNA: TGTGCCAGCAGCGCCCTACAGGGAGCAGACACTGAAGATTTCTTT. Translating gives CASSALQGADTEDFF.

The chain links TRBV4-2 to TRBJ2-3, with 12 bases fitting TRBD2. Looked up from germline, CDR1 is LGHNA and CDR2 is YNFKEQ. The CDR3 extends over 17 amino acids. Unmatched junction bases numbered 6, after V lost 1 base and J lost 4 bases. CDR3 loop: CASSQVGASGGADTQYF. CDR3 DNA: TGTGCCAGCAGCCAAGTTGGCGCTAGCGGGGGGGCAGATACGCAGTATTTT.

The rearrangement links TRBV27 to TRBJ2-5; weak D call: TRBD2 (5 bases). CDR1 is MNHEY, CDR2 SMNVEV, per germline (reference sequence). The CDR3 is 16 amino acids. Trimming shortened V by 0 bases and J by 0 bases, and 11 bases separated the two germline ends. The DNA for the CDR3 is TGTGCCAGCAGTTTATCGAGTCCGGGGTACCAAGAGACCCAGTACTTC. This codes for CASSLSSPGYQETQYF.